This T cell receptor beta chain appears in the sequencing data of a study of blood T cell repertoires in COVID-19. Study-level information: Sources were T cells, B-cell-depleted T cells, or PBMCs; the material itself was cDNA or gDNA.

Only in-frame clones appear in the TCRdb table, and some are missing; sequencing was by immunoSEQ multiplex PCR. This table has a few hundred thousand clones, 70% to 90% appearing once. The CDR3 spans 15 residues. Germline V gene lookup returns CDR1 SGHRS and CDR2 YFSETQ. V lost 3 bases to trimming and J lost 5 bases; unmatched junction nucleotides: 9. The sample taken for sequencing was peripheral blood. This TCR was recovered from a woman aged 25 to 45 with acute or convalescent COVID-19. V and J are TRBV5-1 and TRBJ2-7, with 9 bases aligning to TRBD1. For the CDR3, the DNA is TGCGCCAGCAGCTCGACCGGGACAGGGACCCACGAGCAGTACTTC. This encodes CASSSTGTGTHEQYF.